These 26 T cell receptor beta chains share one sample of origin, sequenced in a study of T-cell memory formation after mild COVID-19. Each CDR3 protein is one row after TCRdb ran MiXCR on the 5' RACE reads. The repertoire consists of hundreds of thousands of distinct CDR3 sequences, with approximately 15% occurring once and the leading ten covering less than 10%. Specimen: PBMCs or a T cell subset sorted from them (not recorded which). The origin of the receptors is an adult woman who had mild COVID-19 (a few samples of this study predate the infection). Cell type and time point are not known.

The chain links TRBV11-2 to TRBJ1-1, with 9 bases fitting TRBD1. Trimming cost V 4 bases and J 0 bases; bases outside gene matches: 6. The CDR3 is 16 residues long. Germline V lookup: CDR1 SGHAT, CDR2 FQNNGV. CDR3 sequence: CASSSQGAIMNTEAFF. CDR3 in DNA: TGTGCCAGCAGCTCACAGGGGGCGATCATGAACACTGAAGCTTTCTTT.

The V gene is TRBV12-3 or TRBV12-4, the J gene TRBJ1-1, with 9 positions matching TRBD1. V shed 4 bases and J 6 bases; nucleotides not matched to a gene: 3. The CDR3 extends over 13 amino acids. CDR3 loop: CASSSTGGSEAFF. CDR3 nucleotide sequence: TGTGCCAGCAGTTCCACAGGGGGCTCTGAAGCTTTCTTT.

The table lists this clonotype with a few counts. The chain is built from TRBV20-1 and TRBJ2-1, with D maybe TRBD2 (6 bases). CDR3 length equals 20 residues. CDR1 is DFQATT and CDR2 is SNEGSKA in the germline V gene (reference sequence). With 1 base removed from V and 2 bases from J, the gap between germline ends came to 27 bases. The CDR3 sequence: CSARANGAGNPLIPYNEQFF. DNA for the CDR3: TGCAGTGCTAGAGCCAACGGGGCGGGAAACCCCCTGATACCCTACAATGAGCAGTTCTTC.

There are many counts of this clonotype. The V call is TRBV5-6, the J call TRBJ2-1; D tentatively reads TRBD1 or TRBD2 (5 bases each). Between the trimmed V and J ends, which lost 4 bases and 5 bases, there was a span of 13 bases. This CDR3 region has 14 residues. Germline CDR1 is SGHDT and CDR2 is YYEEEE. The chain's CDR3 is CASSPEGRHNEQFF. Written as DNA, the CDR3 is TGTGCCAGCAGCCCCGAGGGACGGCACAATGAGCAGTTCTTC.

CDR3 loop: CATSRVVQGWSSYEQYF. The CDR3 nucleotides are TGTGCCACCAGCAGAGTCGTACAGGGGTGGAGTTCCTACGAGCAGTACTTC. The genes are TRBV15 and TRBJ2-7; 7 bases are a match to TRBD1. Trimming removed 1 base from V and 1 base from J; junction bases left unmatched: 10. The CDR3 extends over 17 amino acids. Germline values: CDR1 LNHNV, CDR2 YYDKDF (reference sequence).

This clonotype was picked up one time. The chain recombines TRBV5-6 with TRBJ2-1; perhaps TRBD2 as D (5 bases). V was trimmed by 0 bases and J by 4 bases, leaving 8 bases between them. The CDR3 sequence is 14 residues long. The V gene's germline CDR1 is SGHDT and CDR2 YYEEEE. In DNA, the CDR3 is TGTGCCAGCAGCTTGGAGGAGGTTTACAATGAGCAGTTCTTC. Residues: CASSLEEVYNEQFF. Combining the CDR3 with reference TRBV5-6 and TRBJ2-1 gives the whole variable domain DAGVTQSPTHLIKTRGQQVTLRCSPKSGHDTVSWYQQALGQGPQFIFQYYEEEERQRGNFPDRFSGHQFPNYSSELNVNALLLGDSALYLCASSLEEVYNEQFFGPGTRLTVL.

This clonotype was observed a few times. The chain is built from TRBV24-1 and TRBJ2-3, with 12 nucleotides matching TRBD2. CDR1 is KGHDR and CDR2 is SFDVKD in the germline V gene. The CDR3 extends over 19 amino acids. V lost 2 bases, J lost 4 bases, and 12 bases stayed unmatched. CDR3 in amino acids: CATSDYSRLAGDSADTQYF. The CDR3 DNA is TGTGCCACCAGTGATTACTCGAGACTAGCGGGAGACTCGGCAGATACGCAGTATTTT.

The chain uses TRBV7-2 and TRBJ2-1, with 7 bases lining up with TRBD2. CDR1 and CDR2 (germline): SGHTA, FQGNSA. The CDR3 extends over 13 amino acids. Germline trimming cut 1 base from V and 10 bases from J; bases unmatched to any gene: 4. The CDR3 coding sequence is TGTGCCAGCAGCTTAGGGGACTACCAAGAGCAGTTCTTC. Residues: CASSLGDYQEQFF.

The chain has TRBV27 and TRBJ2-7; D possibly corresponds to TRBD2 (6 bases). V dropped 6 bases and J dropped 6 bases, with 12 bases sitting between them. Germline V lookup: CDR1 MNHEY, CDR2 SMNVEV (reference sequence). This CDR3 spans 12 amino acids. The CDR3 protein is CASSGGTSEQYF. CDR3 nucleotides: TGTGCCAGCAGCGGCGGGACGTCCGAGCAGTACTTC.

In its sample, this clonotype was seen a few times. The genes are TRBV27 and TRBJ2-7; D is possibly TRBD2 (5 bases). The germline CDR1 and CDR2 sequences are MNHEY and SMNVEV (reference sequence). CDR3 size: 14 residues. V lost 2 bases to trimming and J lost 3 bases, with 11 bases between them. As DNA, the CDR3 is TGTGCCAGCAGTTTAGTCTCCGGGATCTACGAGCAGTACTTC. Its translation is CASSLVSGIYEQYF.

This clonotype was counted at least ten times. The rearrangement joins TRBV20-1 to TRBJ1-1, with D maybe TRBD1 (5 bases). Per the germline V gene, CDR1 is DFQATT and CDR2 is SNEGSKA (reference sequence). Between the trimmed V and J ends, which lost 3 bases and 3 bases, there was a span of 8 bases. The CDR3 has 12 residues. Here the CDR3 reads CSARQGYTEAFF. The CDR3 region has the DNA TGCAGTGCTAGGCAGGGATACACTGAAGCTTTCTTT.

This chain connects TRBV7-3 to TRBJ2-1; perhaps TRBD2 as D (6 bases). The V gene's germline CDR1 is SGHTA and CDR2 FQGTGA. V lost 4 bases and J 4 bases, leaving 14 bases between the germline ends. The CDR3 consists of 15 residues. In DNA, the CDR3 is TGTGCCAGCAGCTCAGGGACTCTAAATTACAATGAGCAGTTCTTC. It yields the protein CASSSGTLNYNEQFF.

The genes are TRBV12-3 or TRBV12-4 and TRBJ1-1; D unresolved. The CDR3 extends over 14 amino acids. The V end was cut by 3 bases, the J end by 4 bases, with 12 bases between. CDR3 sequence: CASSFSLDGTEAFF. The CDR3 nucleotides are TGTGCCAGCAGTTTTAGCTTGGACGGCACTGAAGCTTTCTTT.

This clonotype was seen more than once but under ten times. The V and J genes are TRBV20-1 and TRBJ2-6; no firm D call. V was trimmed by 6 bases and J by 0 bases, leaving 3 bases between them. The CDR3 is made up of 12 amino acids. Germline V gene sequence: CDR1 DFQATT, CDR2 SNEGSKA (reference sequence). The CDR3 region is CSAHSGANVLTF. DNA of the CDR3: TGCAGTGCCCACTCTGGGGCCAACGTCCTGACTTTC.

The chain employs TRBV6-2 or TRBV6-3 and TRBJ2-1; D call uncertain. This CDR3 has 16 residues. Trimming left V 4 bases short and J 9 bases short, with 22 bases between. CDR1 MNHEY and CDR2 SVGEGT come from the germline V gene. The DNA of the CDR3 is TGTGCCAGCAGTTTCTTAAGGTGGGCTAGTTCTCGTGAGCAGTTCTTC. Its translation is CASSFLRWASSREQFF.

The chain is built from TRBV19 and TRBJ2-3; D gene ambiguous. V was cut by 3 bases and J by 0 bases, with 7 bases left in between. Germline V gene data show CDR1 as LNHDA and CDR2 as SQIVND (reference sequence). This CDR3 has 14 residues. The CDR3 is CASSMGRSTDTQYF. CDR3 in DNA: TGTGCCAGTAGTATGGGAAGGAGCACAGATACGCAGTATTTT. Looking up the rest from reference TRBV19 and TRBJ2-3 gives the full variable domain: DGGITQSPKYLFRKEGQNVTLSCEQNLNHDAMYWYRQDPGQGLRLIYYSQIVNDFQKGDIAEGYSVSREKKESFPLTVTSAQKNPTAFYLCASSMGRSTDTQYFGPGTRLTVL.

This clonotype has ten or more counts. The CDR3 DNA is TGCAGTGCTAGAGGAGGAACTGACACCGGGGAGCTGTTTTTT. Protein sequence: CSARGGTDTGELFF. The V call is TRBV20-1, the J call TRBJ2-2; no definite D call. The CDR3 runs to 14 residues. Between the trimmed V and J ends, which lost 1 base and 3 bases, there was a span of 9 bases. Germline CDR1 DFQATT, CDR2 SNEGSKA (reference sequence).

The CDR3 protein is CASSLDRGSGNTIYF. The CDR3 DNA follows: TGTGCCAGCAGCTTGGACAGAGGCTCGGGAAACACCATATATTTT. The chain links TRBV7-9 to TRBJ1-3; tentative D call: TRBD1 (6 bases). The V end lost 3 bases, the J end lost 4 bases, and 13 bases lay between the germline ends. The V gene's germline CDR1 is SEHNR and CDR2 FQNEAQ (reference sequence). The length of the CDR3 is 15 residues. The whole variable domain, filled in from reference TRBV7-9 and TRBJ1-3, reads DTGVSQNPRHKITKRGQNVTFRCDPISEHNRLYWYRQTLGQGPEFLTYFQNEAQLEKSRLLSDRFSAERPKGSFSTLEIQRTEQGDSAMYLCASSLDRGSGNTIYFGEGSWLTVV.

This clonotype was detected a few times. The J gene is TRBJ2-5, the V gene TRBV4-1, with 8 bases lining up with TRBD1. CDR1 MGHRA and CDR2 YSYEKL come from the germline V gene. J gave up 3 bases and V 4 bases, and 10 bases lay outside the gene matches. This CDR3 has 16 residues. The DNA of the CDR3 is TGCGCCAGCAGCCCGAAGACAGGGGCGTCGAAAGAGACCCAGTACTTC. Protein sequence: CASSPKTGASKETQYF.

This clonotype was observed a few times. The V call is TRBV29-1, the J call TRBJ2-5; D is perhaps TRBD1 or TRBD2 (6 bases each). Trimming pared 6 bases from V and 5 bases from J, leaving 19 bases between. This CDR3 region has 14 residues. Per the germline V gene, CDR1 is SQVTM and CDR2 is ANQGSEA. The CDR3 region has the DNA TGCAGCGTCGTTCCCAAGGGGGGCCGGGAGACCCAGTACTTC. Translating gives CSVVPKGGRETQYF.

This sequence joins TRBV18 and TRBJ2-4, with 8 bases fitting TRBD1. The V segment lost 3 bases and the J segment 4 bases; nucleotides outside the gene matches: 5. Germline CDR1 is KGHSH and CDR2 is LQKENI. The CDR3 spans 15 residues. The CDR3, as DNA: TGTGCCAGCTCACCCCCACAGGGGGGAAAAAACATTCAGTACTTC. Translating gives CASSPPQGGKNIQYF.

This chain links TRBV28 with TRBJ2-7; 8 nucleotides match TRBD2. V lost 7 bases, J lost 0 bases, and 5 bases stayed unmatched. This CDR3 has 14 residues. Germline assignment: CDR1 MDHEN and CDR2 SYDVKM. This CDR3 reads CASTVSGSSYEQYF. The DNA of the CDR3 is TGTGCCAGCACCGTCAGCGGGAGCTCCTACGAGCAGTACTTC.

The chain recombines TRBV11-2 with TRBJ2-5; 15 positions match TRBD2. CDR3 length: 17 residues. CDR1 and CDR2 (germline): SGHAT, FQNNGV. V lost 6 bases, J lost 2 bases, and 7 bases stayed unmatched. CDR3 nucleotides: TGTGCCAGCAGGCGGACTAGCGGGGGGGCCTATCAAGAGACCCAGTACTTC. This encodes CASRRTSGGAYQETQYF. The full variable domain, completed using reference TRBV11-2 and TRBJ2-5, is EAGVAQSPRYKIIEKRQSVAFWCNPISGHATLYWYQQILGQGPKLLIQFQNNGVVDDSQLPKDRFSAERLKGVDSTLKIQPAKLEDSAVYLCASRRTSGGAYQETQYFGPGTRLLVL.

The chain combines TRBV7-2 with TRBJ2-3, with TRBD2 matching over 7 bases. Germline trimming cut 2 bases from V and 5 bases from J; bases unmatched to any gene: 10. The CDR3 covers 16 residues. Germline V lookup: CDR1 SGHTA, CDR2 FQGNSA. The CDR3, as DNA: TGTGCCAGCAGCTTACCCGACGGCGGGAGACGAGATACGCAGTATTTT. Protein sequence: CASSLPDGGRRDTQYF.

This clonotype was recorded a few times. The genes are TRBV4-1 and TRBJ2-1; the match to TRBD1 covers 7 bases. This CDR3 spans 17 amino acids. V dropped 3 bases and J dropped 5; count of bases not matched to a gene: 13. Germline CDR1 reads MGHRA; CDR2 reads YSYEKL. The CDR3 DNA follows: TGCGCCAGCAGCCAGGGGCTAACCAGGGGGTCCCACAATGAGCAGTTCTTC. Amino acids: CASSQGLTRGSHNEQFF.

This clonotype was counted between two and nine times. The chain has TRBV6-5 and TRBJ2-3, with 11 bases identical to TRBD2. J gave up 4 bases and V 5 bases, and 8 bases lay outside the gene matches. CDR1 is MNHEY, CDR2 SVGAGI, per germline. The CDR3 has 16 amino acids. The CDR3 here is CASSPGVAGGPDTQYF. In DNA form, the CDR3 reads TGTGCCAGCAGTCCCGGGGTAGCGGGGGGGCCAGATACGCAGTATTTT.